This is a list of T cell receptor beta chains from one sample in a study of blood T cells in healthy people across ages. TCRdb redid the calling of the 5' RACE reads with MiXCR, one entry per CDR3 protein. Among about 1.6 million distinct CDR3 sequences listed, about 31% were seen once. Source material: blood. The source of these receptors is a woman younger than 45 in good health. CDR3s include the opening cysteine and the closing phenylalanine or tryptophan. Fields, in order: CDR3 DNA, CDR3 protein, D gene, V gene, J gene, clone size. D genes are given only for firm matches. Only some rows state a clone size, as once, few, many or a class for expanded clones.

CDR3nt: TGTGCCAGCATGGCGGACTCCGGAGGATATGGCTACACCTTC
CDR3aa: CASMADSGGYGYTF
d_gene: -
v_gene: TRBV2
j_gene: TRBJ1-2
abundance: -

CDR3nt: TGCGCCAGCAGCCGATTACAGGGGGATGAGCAGTTCTTC
CDR3aa: CASSRLQGDEQFF
d_gene: TRBD1
v_gene: TRBV4-1
j_gene: TRBJ2-1
abundance: -

CDR3nt: TGCAGTGCCCAACAGGTCACGGCCTACGAGCAGTACTTC
CDR3aa: CSAQQVTAYEQYF
d_gene: -
v_gene: TRBV20-1
j_gene: TRBJ2-7
abundance: -

CDR3nt: TGCAGTGCTAGAGATATGAGGGCGGTAGGGCAAGGGCAGTTCTTC
CDR3aa: CSARDMRAVGQGQFF
d_gene: -
v_gene: TRBV20-1
j_gene: TRBJ2-1
abundance: -

CDR3nt: TGTGCCAGCAGCAAAGTTCTGCGTCTGGGTTACAATGAGCAGTTCTTC
CDR3aa: CASSKVLRLGYNEQFF
d_gene: -
v_gene: TRBV21-1
j_gene: TRBJ2-1
abundance: -

CDR3nt: TGTGCCAGCAGTTACGCCGGCGGCTACGAGCAGTACTTC
CDR3aa: CASSYAGGYEQYF
d_gene: -
v_gene: TRBV6-5
j_gene: TRBJ2-7
abundance: -

CDR3nt: TGCAGCGTTGCATTGGGAGCGAACACTGAAGCTTTCTTT
CDR3aa: CSVALGANTEAFF
d_gene: -
v_gene: TRBV29-1
j_gene: TRBJ1-1
abundance: few

CDR3nt: TGCAGTGCTAGAGGACAGACAGGTTTTCTTAACTATGGCTACACCTTC
CDR3aa: CSARGQTGFLNYGYTF
d_gene: -
v_gene: TRBV20-1
j_gene: TRBJ1-2
abundance: -

CDR3nt: TGTGCCAGCATAAGAAACGGGACCCTACCCCACTACAATGAGCAGTTCTTC
CDR3aa: CASIRNGTLPHYNEQFF
d_gene: -
v_gene: TRBV21-1
j_gene: TRBJ2-1
abundance: -

CDR3nt: TGTGCCACGGGATACTGGTCTGGAAACACCATATATTTT
CDR3aa: CATGYWSGNTIYF
d_gene: -
v_gene: TRBV7-9
j_gene: TRBJ1-3
abundance: few

CDR3nt: TGTGCCAGCAGCTTAGAACAGGGGGGTCCCTACGAGCAGTACTTC
CDR3aa: CASSLEQGGPYEQYF
d_gene: TRBD1
v_gene: TRBV27
j_gene: TRBJ2-7
abundance: many

CDR3nt: TGTGCCAGCAGCCCCGCCGCCGGGACAGTTTATTCACCCCTCCACTTT
CDR3aa: CASSPAAGTVYSPLHF
d_gene: TRBD1
v_gene: TRBV3-1
j_gene: TRBJ1-6
abundance: -

CDR3nt: TGCGCCAGCAAGTCCGGACGGAGCACAGATACGCAGTATTTT
CDR3aa: CASKSGRSTDTQYF
d_gene: -
v_gene: TRBV5-1
j_gene: TRBJ2-3
abundance: -

CDR3nt: TGCAGCGTTGACGGAGGGGGCCGACCTAATGAGCAGTTCTTC
CDR3aa: CSVDGGGRPNEQFF
d_gene: -
v_gene: TRBV29-1
j_gene: TRBJ2-1
abundance: few

CDR3nt: TGTGCCACCAGTGAAACGGGGCTAGCGGGGGACTCAGATACGCAGTATTTT
CDR3aa: CATSETGLAGDSDTQYF
d_gene: TRBD2
v_gene: TRBV24-1
j_gene: TRBJ2-3
abundance: few

CDR3nt: TGCGCCAGCAGCCAGACCGACGACAGGGGGAATCAGCCCCAGCATTTT
CDR3aa: CASSQTDDRGNQPQHF
d_gene: TRBD1
v_gene: TRBV4-1
j_gene: TRBJ1-5
abundance: -

CDR3nt: TGTGCCAGCAGTCCCATAAGGACTAGCGGAGCTGTAGCCAAAAACATTCAGTACTTC
CDR3aa: CASSPIRTSGAVAKNIQYF
d_gene: TRBD2
v_gene: TRBV28
j_gene: TRBJ2-4
abundance: few

CDR3nt: TGTGCCGCCAGCAGTCCCGGGACTCTAGGGACCCAGTACTTC
CDR3aa: CAASSPGTLGTQYF
d_gene: -
v_gene: TRBV15
j_gene: TRBJ2-5
abundance: -

CDR3nt: TGCAGTGCTAGAAAACTGACAGGGACCCCCTACGAGCAGTACTTC
CDR3aa: CSARKLTGTPYEQYF
d_gene: TRBD1
v_gene: TRBV20-1
j_gene: TRBJ2-7
abundance: -

CDR3nt: TGCAGCGTTGAACTGCTGGGGCAGAGCTCTGGGGCCAACGTCCTGACTTTC
CDR3aa: CSVELLGQSSGANVLTF
d_gene: -
v_gene: TRBV29-1
j_gene: TRBJ2-6
abundance: many

CDR3nt: TGCAGTGCTAGACGACTAGCGGAGACAGATACGCAGTATTTT
CDR3aa: CSARRLAETDTQYF
d_gene: TRBD2
v_gene: TRBV20-1
j_gene: TRBJ2-3
abundance: -

CDR3nt: TGTGCCAGCAGCCTAGCGGGGAGTAGCTCCTACAATGAGCAGTTCTTC
CDR3aa: CASSLAGSSSYNEQFF
d_gene: TRBD2
v_gene: TRBV7-2
j_gene: TRBJ2-1
abundance: -

CDR3nt: TGTGCCAGCAGATCCGATTTACAGATGCAAGAGACCCAGTACTTC
CDR3aa: CASRSDLQMQETQYF
d_gene: -
v_gene: TRBV6-1
j_gene: TRBJ2-5
abundance: many

CDR3nt: TGTGCCAGCAGGATCGACAGGGCAGGAGAAAAACTGTTTTTT
CDR3aa: CASRIDRAGEKLFF
d_gene: TRBD1
v_gene: TRBV27
j_gene: TRBJ1-4
abundance: -

CDR3nt: TGTGCCTCCAACCCCAGGGGGGGCCTATGGGAGCAGTACTTC
CDR3aa: CASNPRGGLWEQYF
d_gene: -
v_gene: TRBV6-1
j_gene: TRBJ2-4
abundance: -

CDR3nt: TGTGCCAGCAGCTTGGAGAGCGGGAGCGCCTACAATGAGCAGTTCTTC
CDR3aa: CASSLESGSAYNEQFF
d_gene: TRBD2
v_gene: TRBV5-5
j_gene: TRBJ2-1
abundance: -

CDR3nt: TGCGCCGGCAGCCGATTAGCGGGAGTTAGCTCCTACGAGCAGTACTTC
CDR3aa: CAGSRLAGVSSYEQYF
d_gene: TRBD2
v_gene: TRBV7-8
j_gene: TRBJ2-7
abundance: -

CDR3nt: TGCGCCAGCAGTGATTGGGTGGGCACCATGAACACTGAAGCTTTCTTT
CDR3aa: CASSDWVGTMNTEAFF
d_gene: -
v_gene: TRBV5-1
j_gene: TRBJ1-1
abundance: -

CDR3nt: TGCGCCAGCAGCCAAGATTTGGGCCCAGCGGGAGTTACTGAGCAGTTCTTC
CDR3aa: CASSQDLGPAGVTEQFF
d_gene: TRBD2
v_gene: TRBV4-1
j_gene: TRBJ2-1
abundance: -

CDR3nt: TGTGCCACCAGCCTCGGGGGCGCGGACACCTACGAGCAGTACTTC
CDR3aa: CATSLGGADTYEQYF
d_gene: -
v_gene: TRBV15
j_gene: TRBJ2-7
abundance: few

CDR3nt: TGTGCCATCAGAGAACGACAGGGGGTCGCAGGGGATACGCAGTATTTT
CDR3aa: CAIRERQGVAGDTQYF
d_gene: TRBD1
v_gene: TRBV10-3
j_gene: TRBJ2-3
abundance: -

CDR3nt: TGCAGTGCTAGAACCGTTCATGGTCCCCAGCATTTT
CDR3aa: CSARTVHGPQHF
d_gene: -
v_gene: TRBV20-1
j_gene: TRBJ1-5
abundance: -

CDR3nt: TGCAGTGCTAAGTCGGGACTAGCGACCACAGATACGCAGTATTTT
CDR3aa: CSAKSGLATTDTQYF
d_gene: TRBD2
v_gene: TRBV20-1
j_gene: TRBJ2-3
abundance: -

CDR3nt: TGTGCCAGCAGCTCCAGACATATCGGGACCGGGGAGCTGTTTTTT
CDR3aa: CASSSRHIGTGELFF
d_gene: -
v_gene: TRBV7-2
j_gene: TRBJ2-2
abundance: -

CDR3nt: TGCGCCAGCAGCCCGACTAGCGGGGTCTCCTACGAGCAGTACTTC
CDR3aa: CASSPTSGVSYEQYF
d_gene: TRBD2
v_gene: TRBV4-1
j_gene: TRBJ2-7
abundance: -

CDR3nt: TGTGCCAGCAGTGAATATTTACAGGGTTCCTACAATGAGCAGTTCTTC
CDR3aa: CASSEYLQGSYNEQFF
d_gene: -
v_gene: TRBV6-1
j_gene: TRBJ2-1
abundance: -

CDR3nt: TGCGCCAGCAGCCCCGGACTAGCGGGGGGCGAGCAGTACTTC
CDR3aa: CASSPGLAGGEQYF
d_gene: TRBD2
v_gene: TRBV5-1
j_gene: TRBJ2-7
abundance: many

CDR3nt: TGTGCCAGCAGCGTAGAGGGGGGTGCTAACTATGGCTACACCTTC
CDR3aa: CASSVEGGANYGYTF
d_gene: -
v_gene: TRBV9
j_gene: TRBJ1-2
abundance: -

CDR3nt: TGCAGTGCTAGAATGACCTTCTGGGATGAGACTGAAGCTTTCTTT
CDR3aa: CSARMTFWDETEAFF
d_gene: -
v_gene: TRBV20-1
j_gene: TRBJ1-1
abundance: -

CDR3nt: TGTGCCAGCAGCACCTCTCGGGACAGGGGCACAGATACGCAGTATTTT
CDR3aa: CASSTSRDRGTDTQYF
d_gene: TRBD1
v_gene: TRBV9
j_gene: TRBJ2-3
abundance: -

CDR3nt: TGTGCCAGCTGCGTTAGACAGCAAGAGACCCAGTACTTC
CDR3aa: CASCVRQQETQYF
d_gene: -
v_gene: TRBV6-1
j_gene: TRBJ2-5
abundance: few

CDR3nt: TGCAGTGCTAGACGGGCGAACACTGAAGCTTTCTTT
CDR3aa: CSARRANTEAFF
d_gene: -
v_gene: TRBV20-1
j_gene: TRBJ1-1
abundance: -